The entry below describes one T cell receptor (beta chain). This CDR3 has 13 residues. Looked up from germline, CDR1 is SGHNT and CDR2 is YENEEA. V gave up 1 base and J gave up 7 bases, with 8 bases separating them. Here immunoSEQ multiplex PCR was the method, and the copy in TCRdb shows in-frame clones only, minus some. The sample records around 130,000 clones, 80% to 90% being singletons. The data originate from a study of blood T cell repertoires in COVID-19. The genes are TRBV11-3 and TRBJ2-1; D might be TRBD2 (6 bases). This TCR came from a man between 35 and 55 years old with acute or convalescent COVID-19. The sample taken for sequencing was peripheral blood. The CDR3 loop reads CASSLVGGNEQFF. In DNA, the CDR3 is TGTGCCAGCAGCTTAGTTGGAGGGAATGAGCAGTTCTTC.